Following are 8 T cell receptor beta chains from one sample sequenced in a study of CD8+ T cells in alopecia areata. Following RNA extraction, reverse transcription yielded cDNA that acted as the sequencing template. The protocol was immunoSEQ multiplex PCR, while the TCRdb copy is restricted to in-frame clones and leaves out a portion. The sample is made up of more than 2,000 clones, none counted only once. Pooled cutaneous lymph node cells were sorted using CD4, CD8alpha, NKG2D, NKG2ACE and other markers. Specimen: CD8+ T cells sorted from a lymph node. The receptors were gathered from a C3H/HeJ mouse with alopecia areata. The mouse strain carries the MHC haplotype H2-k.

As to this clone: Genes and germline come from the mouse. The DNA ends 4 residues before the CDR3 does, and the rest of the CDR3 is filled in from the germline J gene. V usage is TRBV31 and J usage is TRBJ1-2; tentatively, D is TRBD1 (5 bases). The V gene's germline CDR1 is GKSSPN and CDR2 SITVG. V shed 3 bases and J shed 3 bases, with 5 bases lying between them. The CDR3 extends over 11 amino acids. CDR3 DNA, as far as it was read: TGTGCCTGGAGCAGGGACTCC. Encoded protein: CAWSRDS. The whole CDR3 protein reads CAWSRDSDYTF.

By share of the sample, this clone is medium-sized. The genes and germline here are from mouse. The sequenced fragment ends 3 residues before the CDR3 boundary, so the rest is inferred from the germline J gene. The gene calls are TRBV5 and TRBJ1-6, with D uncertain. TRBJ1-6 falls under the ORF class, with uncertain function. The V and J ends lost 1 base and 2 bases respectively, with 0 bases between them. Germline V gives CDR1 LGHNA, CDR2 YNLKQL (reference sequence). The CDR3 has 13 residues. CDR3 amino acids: CASSQAYNSPLYF. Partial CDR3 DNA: TGTGCCAGCAGCCAAGCCTATAATTCGCCC.

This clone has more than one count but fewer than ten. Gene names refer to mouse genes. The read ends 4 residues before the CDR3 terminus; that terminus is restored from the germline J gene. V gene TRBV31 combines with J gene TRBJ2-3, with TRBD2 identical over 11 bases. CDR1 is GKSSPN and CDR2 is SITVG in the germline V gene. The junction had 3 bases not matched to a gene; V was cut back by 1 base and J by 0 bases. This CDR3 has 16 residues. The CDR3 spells CAWSPTGGGSAETLYF. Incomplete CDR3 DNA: TGTGCCTGGAGTCCGACTGGGGGGGGTAGTGCAGAA.

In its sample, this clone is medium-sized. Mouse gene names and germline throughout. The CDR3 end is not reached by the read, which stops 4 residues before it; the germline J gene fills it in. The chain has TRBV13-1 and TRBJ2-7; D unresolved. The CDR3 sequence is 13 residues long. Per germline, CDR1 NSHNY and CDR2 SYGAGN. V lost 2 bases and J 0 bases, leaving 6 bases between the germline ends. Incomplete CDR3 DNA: TGTGCCAGCAGTGACCTGAGCTCCTAT. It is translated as CASSDLSSY. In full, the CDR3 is CASSDLSSYEQYF.

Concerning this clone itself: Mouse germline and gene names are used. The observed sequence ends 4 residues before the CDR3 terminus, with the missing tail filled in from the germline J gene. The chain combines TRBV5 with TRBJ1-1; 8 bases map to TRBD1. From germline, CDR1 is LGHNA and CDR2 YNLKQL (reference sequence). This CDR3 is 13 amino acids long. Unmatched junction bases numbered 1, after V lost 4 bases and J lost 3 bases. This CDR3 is CASSPGQDTEVFF. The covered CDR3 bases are TGTGCCAGCAGCCCGGGACAGGACACA.

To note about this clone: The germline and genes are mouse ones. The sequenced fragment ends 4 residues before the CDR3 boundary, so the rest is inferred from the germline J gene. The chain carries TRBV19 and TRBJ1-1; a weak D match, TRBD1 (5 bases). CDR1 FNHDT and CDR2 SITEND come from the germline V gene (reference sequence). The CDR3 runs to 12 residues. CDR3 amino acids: CASSIWGLEVFF. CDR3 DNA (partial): TGTGCCAGCAGTATTTGGGGACTA.

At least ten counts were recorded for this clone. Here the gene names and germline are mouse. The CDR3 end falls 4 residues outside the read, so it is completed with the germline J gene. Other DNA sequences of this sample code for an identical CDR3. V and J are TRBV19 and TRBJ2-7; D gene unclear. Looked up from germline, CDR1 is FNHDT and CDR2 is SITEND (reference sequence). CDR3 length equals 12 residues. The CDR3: CASSIGGYEQYF. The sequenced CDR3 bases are TGTGCCAGCAGTATAGGGGGATAT.

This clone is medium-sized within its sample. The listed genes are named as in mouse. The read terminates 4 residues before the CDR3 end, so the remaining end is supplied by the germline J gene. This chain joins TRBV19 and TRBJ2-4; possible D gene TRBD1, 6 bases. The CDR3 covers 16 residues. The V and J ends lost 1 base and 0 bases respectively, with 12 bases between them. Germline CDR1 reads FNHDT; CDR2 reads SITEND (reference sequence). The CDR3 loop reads CASSITYDRSQNTLYF. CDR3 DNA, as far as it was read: TGTGCCAGCAGTATAACCTACGACAGGAGTCAAAAC.